The present TCR beta chain was sequenced within a study of identical twins. The study, taken as a whole, reports: Cross-sectional statistics underpinned the conclusions; the same donors were not followed.

This clonotype was observed a handful of times. Its matching antigen is unknown. A universal primer binding site was introduced by template switching. The final cDNA contained unique molecular identifiers. TCRdb reanalysed the 5' RACE reads using MiXCR and keeps one entry per CDR3 protein. The sample comprises hundreds of thousands of distinct CDR3 sequences, around 6.1% of which are singletons, and 1.5% to 2% rests with the top ten. This clonotype was sampled from a man aged 18-30 years in good health. Sequencing was carried out using naive T cells sorted from blood.

The CDR3 sequence: CASSATSRTLLSYEQYF. The DNA of the CDR3 is TGTGCCAGCAGCGCCACATCAAGAACACTTCTCTCCTACGAGCAGTACTTC. The rearrangement joins TRBV7-9 to TRBJ2-7; D is undetermined. This CDR3 has 17 residues. Germline CDR1 is SEHNR and CDR2 is FQNEAQ (reference sequence). V was clipped by 5 bases and J by 0 bases, with 20 bases between them.